The TCR beta chain described here comes from a study of CD8 T cells in ankylosing spondylitis (dated by TCRdb to about 2017). About the study as a whole: To find TCR variants linked to disease, the study profiled T cell receptor beta repertoires in ankylosing spondylitis patients and healthy donors. The whole study cohort included 95 to 130 healthy donors and about two dozen ankylosing spondylitis patients. Peripheral blood was sampled, and synovial fluid was also collected from ankylosing spondylitis patients. Findings and caveats that apply to the study as a whole: Some of the motif variants had been reported before in the synovial fluid and blood of reactive arthritis patients, a finding that suggests common disease-initiation mechanisms. A TCR beta motif of 7 or 8 highly homologous amino acid variants appeared characteristic of blood from ankylosing spondylitis patients. According to the report, matched synovial fluid samples from ankylosing spondylitis patients were significantly enriched for the disease-linked clones. In peripheral blood, the disease-linked clones were found at relatively low frequencies and had a CD8+ phenotype.

Notes on this clonotype: It lacks a known antigen. At one end the junction does not follow the germline gene, possibly because of a read error.

The CDR3 holds 13 amino acids from the cysteine to the phenylalanine. Only the CDR3 DNA is retained, 39 bases long and in frame from the first base. In the germline V gene, CDR1 corresponds to SQVTM and CDR2 to ANQGSEA. Instrument used: Illumina HiSeq 2500. Quantitative 5'-RACE with molecular barcodes was the method used to prepare the TCR beta libraries. Turning to the authors' computational methods: A new computational method, built on a probabilistic model of VDJ rearrangement, was used to identify disease-linked TCR variants. Using fastp trimming at Q25 and MiXCR clonotype assembly, TCRdb reanalyzed the public sequencing data and kept in-frame beta chains. Rows merge per CDR3 protein into single entries with the most common DNA and genes. These V and J calls are TCRdb output, not the study's own analysis. The sample contains a few hundred thousand distinct CDR3 sequences, 15% to 20% of them found a single time. 25% to 40% of the sample goes to the ten largest clones.

This TCR was sampled from a male donor with ankylosing spondylitis or in good health (not recorded which). Sequences were obtained from blood, either unsorted or a sorted T cell fraction (not recorded which). The chain employs TRBV29-1 and TRBJ2-3; the D assignment is uncertain and may be TRBD1 or TRBD2, with 5 bases supporting each. The DNA sequence follows: TGCAGCGTTGAAGTCAGCGGCACAGGTACGCAGTATTTT. This is translated as CSVEVSGTGTQYF.